Reported below is one TCR beta chain. This sample was included in a study of blood T cell repertoires in COVID-19. Study information: There were acute and convalescent COVID-19 samples, and they came from the United States, Italy and Spain. PBMCs, B-cell-depleted T cells, or T cells provided the cDNA or gDNA that made up the material.

J was trimmed by 5 bases and V by 4 bases; bases with no gene match: 6. Germline CDR1 and CDR2: SQVTM and ANQGSEA. This CDR3 has 14 amino acids. As processed by the authors: The authors estimated nucleated cell counts from reference gene primer amplification. The table came from immunoSEQ multiplex PCR; TCRdb's copy has only in-frame clones and leaves some out. V and J calls and clone size are as listed in that table; D and trimming were resolved from the DNA. The sample carries just under 85,000 clones, 80% to 90% recorded once. The chain recombines TRBV29-1 with TRBJ2-7, with TRBD1 matching over 12 bases. Sample: peripheral blood. The sequence was obtained from a woman aged 55-70 years with acute or convalescent COVID-19. The CDR3 sequence is CSVGWDRGRNEQYF. The CDR3 DNA sequence: TGCAGCGTTGGTTGGGACAGGGGGCGAAACGAGCAGTACTTC.